These 11 T cell receptor beta chains were sequenced from one sample in a study of blood T cell repertoires in COVID-19. Profiled with immunoSEQ multiplex PCR; TCRdb holds only in-frame clones, not every one. Of about 360,000 clones in the sample, approximately 86% were seen once. The sample consisted of peripheral blood. The receptors stem from an older woman with COVID-19, enrolled during active disease.

Here the CDR3 DNA reads TGTGCCAGCAGTGAATTTGGACTTTGGGGTCAGCCCCAGCATTTT. Translated: CASSEFGLWGQPQHF. V is TRBV6-1 and J is TRBJ1-5, with D uncertain. Trimming took off 2 bases at V and 6 bases at J, with 14 bases between the two ends. In germline, CDR1 is MNHNS, CDR2 SASEGT. The CDR3 covers 15 residues.

The rearrangement links TRBV6-5 to TRBJ1-6; D is perhaps TRBD1 (6 bases). CDR3 length: 13 residues. Germline V gives CDR1 MNHEY, CDR2 SVGAGI. Trimming removed 5 bases at V and 5 bases at J, with 7 bases between. CDR3 region: CASSQGNNSPLHF. The CDR3 DNA is TGTGCCAGCAGTCAGGGGAATAATTCACCCCTCCACTTT.

The V gene is TRBV4-1, the J gene TRBJ1-5; 7 bases are a match to TRBD1. CDR1 and CDR2 from the germline V gene are MGHRA and YSYEKL. The CDR3 contains 13 residues. V lost 4 bases, J lost 7 bases, and 4 bases stayed unmatched. CDR3 amino acids: CASSLLTGQPQHF. CDR3 nucleotides: TGCGCCAGCAGCCTACTGACAGGGCAGCCCCAGCATTTT.

The chain recombines TRBV2 with TRBJ2-7, with a possible D match to TRBD1 (6 bases). The germline gives CDR1 SNHLY, CDR2 FYNNEI. The CDR3 contains 17 residues. With 3 bases removed from V and 2 bases from J, the gap between germline ends came to 20 bases. The CDR3 coding sequence is TGTGCCAGCAGTGATCCCCAGAACAGGGCAGGAGCCTACGAGCAGTACTTC. It is translated as CASSDPQNRAGAYEQYF.

The chain couples TRBV4-1 to TRBJ1-3, with a possible D match to TRBD1 (5 bases). V was shortened by 0 bases and J by 2 bases, with 8 bases between the two germline ends. The CDR3 sequence is 15 residues long. The germline gives CDR1 MGHRA, CDR2 YSYEKL. The CDR3 coding sequence is TGCGCCAGCAGCCAAGATCAGGGCCCTGGAAACACCATATATTTT. This gives the protein CASSQDQGPGNTIYF.

This clone appeared once. The V call is TRBV5-4, the J call TRBJ1-2; 12 bases fit TRBD1. The CDR3 consists of 14 residues. The ends lost 6 bases at V and 2 bases at J; junction bases unmatched: 2. The germline CDR1 and CDR2 sequences are SGHNT and YYREEE (reference sequence). The CDR3 DNA follows: TGTGCCAGCATGGGACAGGGGGCGAACTATGGCTACACCTTC. It specifies CASMGQGANYGYTF.

The J gene is TRBJ2-5, the V gene TRBV6-5; 7 bases line up with TRBD1. CDR1 MNHEY and CDR2 SVGAGI come from the germline V gene. V lost 5 bases to trimming and J lost 5 bases; unmatched junction nucleotides: 11. This CDR3 has 15 residues. CDR3 residues: CASSSSQGTGETQYF. The CDR3 DNA reads TGTGCCAGCAGTAGCTCACAGGGGACCGGTGAGACCCAGTACTTC.

The chain couples TRBV9 to TRBJ2-5, with 11 bases identical to TRBD2. The germline V gene has CDR1 SGDLS and CDR2 YYNGEE. V lost 4 bases to trimming and J lost 3 bases; unmatched junction nucleotides: 8. This CDR3 is built from 16 residues. CDR3 in amino acids: CASSQQPGLAEETQYF. The CDR3 DNA reads TGTGCCAGCAGCCAACAACCGGGACTAGCGGAAGAGACCCAGTACTTC. Using reference TRBV9 and TRBJ2-5 for the parts outside the CDR3, the full variable domain is DSGVTQTPKHLITATGQRVTLRCSPRSGDLSVYWYQQSLDQGLQFLIQYYNGEERAKGNILERFSAQQFPDLHSELNLSSLELGDSALYFCASSQQPGLAEETQYFGPGTRLLVL.

The chain's CDR3 is CASRPKTGLSDTEAFF. For the CDR3, the DNA is TGTGCCAGCAGACCTAAGACAGGGCTATCGGACACTGAAGCTTTCTTT. The genes are TRBV6-6 and TRBJ1-1, with TRBD1 identical over 7 bases. Germline V gene lookup returns CDR1 MNHNY and CDR2 SVGAGI (reference sequence). The CDR3 runs 16 residues. Unmatched junction bases numbered 13, after V lost 6 bases and J lost 3 bases.

This chain uses TRBV19 with TRBJ2-7; perhaps TRBD2 as D (6 bases). This CDR3 has 15 residues. Trimming removed 6 bases from V and 6 bases from J, with 21 bases in between. CDR1 is LNHDA, CDR2 SQIVND, per germline (reference sequence). The DNA of the CDR3 is TGTGCCAGTAGCCGAGGGCGGGGTGCATCGGGCGAGCAGTACTTC. It codes for CASSRGRGASGEQYF.

V gene TRBV4-1 combines with J gene TRBJ1-1; D perhaps matches TRBD1 (6 bases). The CDR3 loop spans 14 amino acids. Germline CDR1 MGHRA, CDR2 YSYEKL. Trimming pared 0 bases from V and 6 bases from J, leaving 11 bases between. The CDR3 sequence: CASSQDYRTAEAFF. The CDR3 coding sequence is TGCGCCAGCAGCCAAGATTATCGGACAGCTGAAGCTTTCTTT.